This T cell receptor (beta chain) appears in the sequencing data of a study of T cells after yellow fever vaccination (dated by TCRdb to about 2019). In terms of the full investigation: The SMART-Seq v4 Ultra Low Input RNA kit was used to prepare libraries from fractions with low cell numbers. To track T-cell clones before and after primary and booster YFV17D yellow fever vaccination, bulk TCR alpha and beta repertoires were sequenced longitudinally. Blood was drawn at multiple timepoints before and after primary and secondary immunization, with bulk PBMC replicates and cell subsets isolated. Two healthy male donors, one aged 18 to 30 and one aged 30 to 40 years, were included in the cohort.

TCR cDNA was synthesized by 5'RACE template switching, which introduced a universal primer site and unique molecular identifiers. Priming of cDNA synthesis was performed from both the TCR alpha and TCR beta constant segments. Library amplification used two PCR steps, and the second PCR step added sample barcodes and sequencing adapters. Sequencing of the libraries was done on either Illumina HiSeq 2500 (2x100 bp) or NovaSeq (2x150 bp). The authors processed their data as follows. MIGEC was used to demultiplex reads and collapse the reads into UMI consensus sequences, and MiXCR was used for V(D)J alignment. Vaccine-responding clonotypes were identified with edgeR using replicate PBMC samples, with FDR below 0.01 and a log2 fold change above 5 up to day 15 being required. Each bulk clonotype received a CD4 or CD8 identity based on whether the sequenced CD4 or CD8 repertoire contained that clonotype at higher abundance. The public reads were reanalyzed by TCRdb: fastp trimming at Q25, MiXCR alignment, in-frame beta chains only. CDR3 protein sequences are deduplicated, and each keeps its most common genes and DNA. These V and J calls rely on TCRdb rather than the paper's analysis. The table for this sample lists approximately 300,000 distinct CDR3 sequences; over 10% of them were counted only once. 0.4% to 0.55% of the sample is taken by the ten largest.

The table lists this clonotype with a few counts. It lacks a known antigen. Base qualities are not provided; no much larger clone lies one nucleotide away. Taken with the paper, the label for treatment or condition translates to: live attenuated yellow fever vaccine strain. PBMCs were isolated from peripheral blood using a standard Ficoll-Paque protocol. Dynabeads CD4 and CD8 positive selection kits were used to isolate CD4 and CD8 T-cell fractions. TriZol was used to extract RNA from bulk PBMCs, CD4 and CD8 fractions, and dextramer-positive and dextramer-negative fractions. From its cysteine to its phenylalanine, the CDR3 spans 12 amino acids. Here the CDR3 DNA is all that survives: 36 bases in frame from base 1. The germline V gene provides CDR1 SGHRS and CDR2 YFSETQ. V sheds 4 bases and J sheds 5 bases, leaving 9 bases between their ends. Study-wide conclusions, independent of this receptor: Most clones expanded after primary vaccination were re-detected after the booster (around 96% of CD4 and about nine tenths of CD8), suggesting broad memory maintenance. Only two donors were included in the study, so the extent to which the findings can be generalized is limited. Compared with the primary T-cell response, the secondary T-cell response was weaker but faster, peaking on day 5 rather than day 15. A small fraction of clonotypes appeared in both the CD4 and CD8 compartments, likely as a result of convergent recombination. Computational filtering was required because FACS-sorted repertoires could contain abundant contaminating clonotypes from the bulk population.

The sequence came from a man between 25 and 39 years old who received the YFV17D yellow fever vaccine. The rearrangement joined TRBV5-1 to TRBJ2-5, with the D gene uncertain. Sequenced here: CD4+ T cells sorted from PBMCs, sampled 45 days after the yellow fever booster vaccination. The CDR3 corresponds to CASSVDGETQYF. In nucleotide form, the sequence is TGCGCCAGCAGCGTAGATGGGGAGACCCAGTACTTC.